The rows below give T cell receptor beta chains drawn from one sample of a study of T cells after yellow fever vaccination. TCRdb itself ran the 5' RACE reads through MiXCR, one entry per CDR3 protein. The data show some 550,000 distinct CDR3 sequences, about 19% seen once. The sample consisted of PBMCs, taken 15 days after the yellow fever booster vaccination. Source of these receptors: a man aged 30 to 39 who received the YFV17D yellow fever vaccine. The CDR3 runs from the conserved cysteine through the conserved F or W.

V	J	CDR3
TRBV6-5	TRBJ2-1	CASSYRATLAGNEQFF
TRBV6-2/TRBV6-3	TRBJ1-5	CASSYGGLQPQHF
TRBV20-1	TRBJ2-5	CSARVRLETQYF
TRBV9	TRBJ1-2	CASGDRQGGYTF
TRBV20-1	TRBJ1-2	CSARDPRTGGGYTF
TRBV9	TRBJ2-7	CASSVATQGNEQYF
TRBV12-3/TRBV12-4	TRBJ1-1	CASSSPLELGTEAFF
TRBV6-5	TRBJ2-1	CASSYSGLADYSYNEQFF
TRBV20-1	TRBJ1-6	CSAKDSFNSPLHF
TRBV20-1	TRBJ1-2	CSASAGRPGSYTF
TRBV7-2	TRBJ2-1	CASSLGYLAGYNEQFF
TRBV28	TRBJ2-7	CASRPGRGEQYF
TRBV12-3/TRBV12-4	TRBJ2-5	CASSRDRVNQTQYF
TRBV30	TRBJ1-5	CAWSRGQGFNQPQHF
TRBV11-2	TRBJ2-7	CASSLDWTSGIPSYEQYF
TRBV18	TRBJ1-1	CASSPPLRGTEAFF
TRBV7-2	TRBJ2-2	CASSLGAGPNTGELFF
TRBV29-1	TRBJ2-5	CSVLWETQYF
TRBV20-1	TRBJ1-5	CSAQLWTGTPAVQPQHF
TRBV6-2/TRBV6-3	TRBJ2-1	CASSSHRTSGSKQFF
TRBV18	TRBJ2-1	CASSPGSSGRAKTYNEQFF
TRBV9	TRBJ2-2	CASSGIGQGNGELFF
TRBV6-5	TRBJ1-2	CASSYSPLNYGYTF